The 23 T cell receptor beta chains below all came from one sample that was sequenced in a study of OX40 agonist ivuxolimab in advanced cancers. Libraries were made using the immunoSEQ multiplex PCR assay. TCRdb mirrors the immuneACCESS table, restricted to in-frame sequences. Some clones are absent from its copies; in checked studies, under half trace to an unresolved V gene, and the reason for the others is unknown. This sample holds about 67,000 clones; roughly 84% were observed only once. About 2.4% of the sample goes to the ten largest clones. Sequencing was performed on CD4+ or CD8+ T cells sorted from blood, taken in a trial of the OX40 agonist ivuxolimab. These receptors all stem from an adult with an advanced solid tumor such as melanoma, head and neck, liver or kidney cancer.

The V call is TRBV29-1, the J call TRBJ2-5; D tentatively reads TRBD1 or TRBD2 (5 bases each). CDR1 and CDR2 (germline): SQVTM, ANQGSEA. The CDR3 covers 12 residues. V was pared by 8 bases and J by 2 bases, with 12 bases between. For the CDR3, the DNA is TGCAGCATCAGGGACGGGCAAGAGACCCAGTACTTC. Its protein is CSIRDGQETQYF.

This clone has just a few counts. The chain uses TRBV6-1 and TRBJ2-2, with unresolved D. CDR3 length: 15 residues. Deletions cut 5 bases from V and 0 bases from J, with 10 bases between. The germline CDR1 and CDR2 sequences are MNHNS and SASEGT. The CDR3 loop is CASSLSFANTGELFF. Here the CDR3 DNA reads TGTGCCAGCAGTTTAAGTTTCGCGAACACCGGGGAGCTGTTTTTT.

V is TRBV7-9 and J is TRBJ1-2; D is possibly TRBD1 (6 bases). Germline values: CDR1 SEHNR, CDR2 FQNEAQ (reference sequence). The CDR3 is 14 amino acids. Trimming pared 2 bases from V and 7 bases from J, leaving 14 bases between. The CDR3 is CASSLLSGTTGYTF. Written as DNA, the CDR3 is TGTGCCAGCAGCTTATTAAGCGGGACAACTGGCTACACCTTC.

The V call is TRBV6-1, the J call TRBJ1-1; 9 nucleotides agree with TRBD1. The germline V gene has CDR1 MNHNS and CDR2 SASEGT. The junction had 5 bases not matched to a gene; V was cut back by 5 bases and J by 1 base. The CDR3 contains 15 residues. The CDR3 reads CASSPRDRANTEAFF. The CDR3 DNA follows: TGTGCCAGCAGTCCCCGGGACAGGGCGAACACTGAAGCTTTCTTT.

This chain joins TRBV6-1 and TRBJ2-7; 8 nucleotides line up with TRBD1. The CDR3 totals 14 residues. With V trimmed by 5 bases and J by 2 bases, 5 bases remained unmatched. CDR1 and CDR2 from the germline V gene are MNHNS and SASEGT. The CDR3 here is CASSPGTGPYEQYF. The CDR3 DNA is TGTGCCAGCAGTCCAGGGACAGGCCCCTACGAGCAGTACTTC.

This chain joins TRBV19 and TRBJ1-4; 9 nucleotides align to TRBD1. Losses at the gene ends were 6 bases for V and 3 bases for J; bases not matched to a gene: 11. The V gene's germline CDR1 is LNHDA and CDR2 SQIVND (reference sequence). CDR3 length equals 17 residues. The CDR3 spells CASSTFDRGASNEKLFF. The DNA of the CDR3 is TGTGCCAGTAGCACATTTGACAGGGGGGCTTCTAATGAAAAACTGTTTTTT.

This chain connects TRBV11-2 to TRBJ1-2; D possibly corresponds to TRBD1 (5 bases). The V gene lost 5 bases and the J gene lost 7 bases, with 23 bases spanning the gap. The CDR3 has 16 amino acids. In germline, CDR1 is SGHAT, CDR2 FQNNGV. In nucleotides, the CDR3 is TGTGCCAGCAGCCACGGGGGAGCCAGGGATGTGGGTGGCTACACCTTC. Its protein product is CASSHGGARDVGGYTF.

In this sample, this clone turned up a few times. J is TRBJ2-5 and V is TRBV6-5; no definite D call. V was cut by 0 bases and J by 5 bases, with 4 bases left in between. This CDR3 is 12 amino acids long. Germline V gene sequence: CDR1 MNHEY, CDR2 SVGAGI. The CDR3 sequence is CASSYSRETQYF. CDR3 DNA: TGTGCCAGCAGTTACTCAAGGGAGACCCAGTACTTC.

This clone was seen once. V gene TRBV9 combines with J gene TRBJ1-3, with unresolved D. The germline V gene encodes CDR1 SGDLS and CDR2 YYNGEE. The CDR3 extends over 15 amino acids. The V gene lost 4 bases and the J gene lost 0 bases, with 11 bases spanning the gap. In nucleotides, the CDR3 is TGTGCCAGCAGCCCCGCGAGGGTCTCTGGAAACACCATATATTTT. It encodes CASSPARVSGNTIYF.

This clone occurred a few times. This chain uses TRBV20-1 with TRBJ1-4, with D perhaps matching TRBD1 (6 bases). With 7 bases removed from V and 8 bases from J, the gap between germline ends came to 11 bases. Germline CDR1 DFQATT, CDR2 SNEGSKA (reference sequence). The CDR3 spans 11 residues. CDR3 bases: TGCAGTGTAACAGGGTCCGAAAAACTGTTTTTT. Amino acid sequence: CSVTGSEKLFF.

The chain recombines TRBV6-5 with TRBJ1-2; a possible D gene is TRBD1 (5 bases). This CDR3 is 15 amino acids long. V lost 4 bases and J lost 5, with 17 bases in between. Germline assignment: CDR1 MNHEY and CDR2 SVGAGI. CDR3 nucleotides: TGTGCCAGCAGTTCGTTAAGACAGTATCTTTATGGCTACACCTTC. It specifies CASSSLRQYLYGYTF.

This chain joins TRBV10-3 and TRBJ2-1, with 8 bases fitting TRBD1. Germline V gene lookup returns CDR1 ENHRY and CDR2 SYGVKD. The CDR3 contains 14 residues. Unmatched junction bases numbered 7, after V lost 3 bases and J lost 9 bases. The CDR3, as DNA: TGTGCCATCAGTGACCGGACAGGGTTGAGTGAGCAGTTCTTC. This gives the protein CAISDRTGLSEQFF.

Of note for this clone: The sample carries other DNA sequences with the same CDR3. V gene TRBV5-1 combines with J gene TRBJ2-5; 8 nucleotides line up with TRBD1. J lost 4 bases, V lost 2 bases, and 4 bases had no gene match. The V gene's germline CDR1 is SGHRS and CDR2 YFSETQ. The CDR3 spans 14 residues. This chain's CDR3 is CASSLGQGGETQYF. The CDR3 nucleotides read TGCGCCAGCAGCTTAGGACAGGGTGGAGAGACCCAGTACTTC.

This chain connects TRBV7-9 to TRBJ1-1; no clear D. Trimming removed 5 bases at V and 1 base at J, with 8 bases between. Germline CDR1 SEHNR, CDR2 FQNEAQ (reference sequence). The CDR3 is 13 residues long. The CDR3 spells CASSERENTEAFF. The CDR3 DNA reads as TGTGCCAGCAGCGAACGGGAGAACACTGAAGCTTTCTTT.

This clone has more than one count but fewer than ten. The chain couples TRBV27 to TRBJ1-5, with D perhaps matching TRBD1 (5 bases). The CDR3 length is 13 residues. V was clipped by 4 bases and J by 6 bases, with 10 bases between them. Germline CDR1 is MNHEY and CDR2 is SMNVEV (reference sequence). DNA of the CDR3: TGTGCCAGCAGTTCGGGGAGGGGTCAGCCCCAGCATTTT. It is translated as CASSSGRGQPQHF.

The chain is built from TRBV25-1 and TRBJ2-1; D may match TRBD1 or TRBD2 (5 bases each). The V end lost 5 bases, the J end lost 9 bases, and 14 bases lay between the germline ends. The V gene's germline CDR1 is MGHDK and CDR2 SYGVNS. This CDR3 has 13 amino acids. The CDR3 is CASSSGLSGEQFF. Here the CDR3 DNA reads TGTGCCAGCAGTTCAGGGTTGAGCGGTGAGCAGTTCTTC.

This sequence joins TRBV10-3 and TRBJ2-2; D gene uncertain. CDR3 length: 14 amino acids. V was trimmed by 3 bases and J by 1 base, leaving 6 bases between them. CDR1 is ENHRY, CDR2 SYGVKD, per germline. CDR3 region: CAISEWGNTGELFF. In DNA, the CDR3 is TGTGCCATCAGTGAATGGGGGAACACCGGGGAGCTGTTTTTT.

This chain connects TRBV7-9 to TRBJ1-1; 9 nucleotides line up with TRBD1. The germline gives CDR1 SEHNR, CDR2 FQNEAQ (reference sequence). CDR3 length: 15 amino acids. The ends lost 2 bases at V and 1 base at J; junction bases unmatched: 2. CDR3 nucleotide sequence: TGTGCCAGCAGCTTACAGGGACAGGGGAACACTGAAGCTTTCTTT. This encodes CASSLQGQGNTEAFF.

This sequence joins TRBV9 and TRBJ2-7, with 10 bases that match TRBD1. The ends lost 2 bases at V and 2 bases at J; junction bases unmatched: 7. CDR3 length: 16 amino acids. Germline V gene lookup returns CDR1 SGDLS and CDR2 YYNGEE. The CDR3 region is CASSVDPGQGPYEQYF. In DNA, the CDR3 is TGTGCCAGCAGCGTTGACCCGGGACAGGGGCCCTACGAGCAGTACTTC.

This rearrangement joins TRBV27 to TRBJ1-1; 9 bases fit TRBD1. V was clipped by 5 bases and J by 8 bases; unmatched bases: 9. Germline V gene data show CDR1 as MNHEY and CDR2 as SMNVEV (reference sequence). CDR3 length: 14 residues. CDR3 in DNA: TGTGCCAGCAGTCCACTAACAGGGGGCCCGGAAGCTTTCTTT. It specifies CASSPLTGGPEAFF.

The rearrangement links TRBV2 to TRBJ2-7; TRBD1 matches at 9 bases. CDR1 and CDR2 from the germline V gene are SNHLY and FYNNEI. V was pared by 10 bases and J by 5 bases, with 12 bases of the junction left unmatched. The length of the CDR3 is 14 residues. CDR3 sequence reads: CATNPGQGSDEQYF. Here the CDR3 DNA reads TGTGCCACCAATCCGGGACAGGGAAGCGACGAGCAGTACTTC.

The chain is built from TRBV5-1 and TRBJ2-7; D is uncertain. Trimming cost V 4 bases and J 4 bases, with 18 bases left between them. This CDR3 region has 15 residues. The germline gives CDR1 SGHRS, CDR2 YFSETQ. The CDR3 DNA reads TGCGCCAGCAGCCTAGGCCCATCTAAGGAATACGAGCAGTACTTC. It codes for CASSLGPSKEYEQYF.

The rearrangement links TRBV10-3 to TRBJ2-7, with 9 bases aligning to TRBD1. In germline, CDR1 is ENHRY, CDR2 SYGVKD. Losses at the gene ends were 4 bases for V and 4 bases for J; bases not matched to a gene: 11. The CDR3 spans 16 residues. The CDR3: CAISAKEPGQGYEQYF. DNA of the CDR3: TGTGCCATCAGTGCAAAAGAACCGGGACAGGGTTACGAGCAGTACTTC.